This record concerns one TCR beta chain sequence. Germline CDR1 and CDR2: SGHDT and YYEEEE. Losses at the gene ends were 0 bases for V and 2 bases for J; bases not matched to a gene: 2. The CDR3 runs 15 residues. This table comes from immunoSEQ multiplex PCR, and its TCRdb copy is limited to in-frame clones, with some not included. The sample has 250,000 or so clones; roughly 87% are singletons. The data originate from a study of blood T cell repertoires in COVID-19. In the study overall: The United States, Italy and Spain were the sources of the acute and convalescent COVID-19 samples.

This sequence was found in a woman in her 40s who had recovered from COVID-19. The sequenced sample was peripheral blood. V gene TRBV5-6 combines with J gene TRBJ1-3; TRBD1 matches 7 bases. Here the CDR3 reads CASSLAGTAGNTIYF. For the CDR3, the DNA is TGTGCCAGCAGCTTGGCAGGGACAGCTGGAAACACCATATATTTT.